A selection of T cell receptor beta chains follows, all from one sample in a study of brain T cells in children with intractable seizures. The assay was immunoSEQ multiplex PCR, and TCRdb's table has in-frame clones only and misses some. The sample records 300,000 to 400,000 clones, roughly 92% being singletons. The sequences come from peripheral blood, collected roughly 5 months after surgery. Source of these receptors: a boy less than two years old with tuberous sclerosis and intractable seizures. Each CDR3 is given without its conserved first and last residue. Size tells how often a clone was seen (once, few, many) or the class of an expanded clone, and some rows leave it out.

V gene: TRBV6-5
clone size: NA
J gene: TRBJ1-2
CDR3 protein: ASRLNTGDYGYT

V gene: TRBV7-9
clone size: NA
J gene: TRBJ2-5
CDR3 protein: ASSLGRGLGETQY

V gene: TRBV4-1
clone size: NA
J gene: TRBJ2-7
CDR3 protein: ASSHDATSGGARYEQY

V gene: TRBV6-5
clone size: NA
J gene: TRBJ2-1
CDR3 protein: ASSADYGSYNEQF

V gene: TRBV19
clone size: NA
J gene: TRBJ2-3
CDR3 protein: ASIYSGQGGDTQY

V gene: TRBV7-6
clone size: few
J gene: TRBJ2-6
CDR3 protein: ASSWVAGGAGANVLT

V gene: TRBV5-1
clone size: NA
J gene: TRBJ2-1
CDR3 protein: ASSLGTANEQF

V gene: TRBV6-5
clone size: NA
J gene: TRBJ1-4
CDR3 protein: ASGRSQNEKLF

V gene: TRBV3-1/TRBV3-2
clone size: NA
J gene: TRBJ1-1
CDR3 protein: ASSQTWTANTEAF

V gene: TRBV4-1
clone size: few
J gene: TRBJ1-6
CDR3 protein: ASSPRGHLISPLH

V gene: TRBV6-1
clone size: NA
J gene: TRBJ1-6
CDR3 protein: ASFPGRVLDSPLH

V gene: TRBV27
clone size: NA
J gene: TRBJ1-1
CDR3 protein: ASSPQGSLMSEAF

V gene: TRBV21-1
clone size: NA
J gene: TRBJ2-3
CDR3 protein: ASSKPGDREGTDTQY

V gene: TRBV6-1
clone size: few
J gene: TRBJ1-2
CDR3 protein: ASSEMSGAIYGYT

V gene: TRBV10-1
clone size: NA
J gene: TRBJ2-5
CDR3 protein: ASSGQYQETQY

V gene: TRBV7-3
clone size: NA
J gene: TRBJ2-7
CDR3 protein: ASSLKGDHYEQY

V gene: TRBV11-3
clone size: NA
J gene: TRBJ2-4
CDR3 protein: ASSPGLAETWVAKNIQY

V gene: TRBV5-5
clone size: once
J gene: TRBJ2-2
CDR3 protein: ASSTTGDTGELF

V gene: TRBV2
clone size: NA
J gene: TRBJ1-5
CDR3 protein: ASSELLTQPQH

V gene: TRBV5-1
clone size: NA
J gene: TRBJ2-7
CDR3 protein: ASSPAGQRSSYEQY

V gene: TRBV27
clone size: NA
J gene: TRBJ2-7
CDR3 protein: ASGWTGAYEQY

V gene: TRBV15
clone size: NA
J gene: TRBJ2-7
CDR3 protein: ATSRDLGLAAYEQY

V gene: TRBV14
clone size: NA
J gene: TRBJ2-7
CDR3 protein: ASSQIGERHYEQY

V gene: TRBV19
clone size: NA
J gene: TRBJ1-2
CDR3 protein: ASSRGTAGYT

V gene: TRBV24-1
clone size: NA
J gene: TRBJ2-1
CDR3 protein: ATSDLREQF

V gene: TRBV7-2
clone size: NA
J gene: TRBJ1-1
CDR3 protein: ASSSRQGSTEAF